This TCR beta chain emerged from a study of T cell clones after liver transplantation. Study-wide context: Blood was drawn pre-transplant, before withdrawal, and after full or failed withdrawal. Regarding the study as a whole: Graft donor-reactive T cells possibly entered the graft instead of undergoing deletion. Post-transplant time points were not standardized, so conclusions are preliminary. Low donor cell numbers restricted donor-reactive repertoire measurement in a couple of subjects.

On this clone: What it binds is unknown.

V gave up 10 bases and J gave up 3 bases, with 10 bases separating them. In germline, CDR1 is MGHDK, CDR2 SYGVNS. The CDR3 runs to 11 residues. Profiling relied on immunoSEQ multiplex PCR, and the TCRdb table lists in-frame clones only, not all of them. The sample lists tens of thousands of clones; 80% to 90% were seen once. The chain employs TRBV25-1 and TRBJ2-7; no definite D call. This receptor was identified in a human patient who received a liver transplant. The T cells may partly be graft donor cells. The sample in question was CD8+ T cells from blood, obtained 12 months after liver transplant. DNA for the CDR3: TGTGCCACCGTCCTGGGCTACGAGCAGTACTTC. The encoded protein is CATVLGYEQYF.